This T cell receptor beta chain was recorded in a study of T-cell memory formation after mild COVID-19. General study findings and limits: While clones contracting from day 15 to 85 were balanced between CD4 and CD8, later expanders leaned CD4+. Second-wave clones with a day 37 peak had unconfirmed SARS-CoV-2 specificity.

For this clonotype: Its cognate antigen is unknown.

The ends were cut back, 0 bases at V and 0 bases at J, with 12 bases in the middle. The germline gives CDR1 SGHDN, CDR2 FVKESK. The CDR3 has 16 residues. With constant-segment primers, 5'RACE yielded cDNA libraries of TCR alpha and TCR beta that carried sample barcodes and UMIs. TCRdb passed the 5' RACE reads through MiXCR, listing each CDR3 protein once. This table holds about 470,000 distinct CDR3 sequences, roughly 25% found once. The receptor's source is an adult woman who had mild COVID-19 (a few samples of this study predate the infection). Cell type and time point are not known. The chain joins TRBV14 to TRBJ2-7, with D unclear. The sample taken for sequencing was PBMCs or a T cell subset sorted from them (not recorded which). CDR3 nucleotide sequence: TGTGCCAGCAGCCAAGATCTGGGGATGAGCTCCTACGAGCAGTACTTC. As protein: CASSQDLGMSSYEQYF.